This entry is about one TCR beta chain. The antigen is not known. J lost 5 bases, V lost 8 bases, and 12 bases had no gene match. Germline lookup yields CDR1 MNHEY and CDR2 SVGEGT. There are 15 residues in the CDR3. This specimen belongs to a study of T-cell reconstitution after alpha-beta-depleted transplantation in children. A library of TCRbeta sequences, prepared with unique molecular identifiers, was generated. TCRdb called the PCR reads again in MiXCR, with one record for every CDR3 protein. Of 550,000 to 600,000 distinct CDR3 sequences detected, 23% appear once; the ten largest clones hold 11% to 15%. Study-level points and caveats: Recipient T cells and thymic progenitors that survived were the source of the high TCRbeta diversity seen at day 60 in some patients. From newly produced T cells came most of the T-cell counts and diversity one year after transplant. The origin of alpha-beta T cells about two months after transplant was reportedly several hundred expanded graft clones.

The V gene is TRBV6-2 or TRBV6-3, the J gene TRBJ1-5; TRBD1 matches 7 bases. This TCR derives from a boy in the first two years of life who had a stem cell transplant for acute myeloid leukemia, so the T cells may come from the graft donor. Specimen: PBMCs, mostly from graft donor cells, collected 360 days after TCRalphabeta/CD19-depleted stem cell transplant. The CDR3 reads CASQEPGGRYQPQHF. In DNA, the CDR3 is TGTGCCAGCCAAGAGCCAGGGGGTAGGTATCAGCCCCAGCATTTT.